This TCR beta chain comes out of a study of vaccination and CD4 T cells after COVID-19. Findings of the study overall: In median terms, SARS-CoV-2-reactive clonotypes went from about 20 to 38, a nonsignificant rise. The authors identified 304 of 307 vaccine-specific clones in convalescent patients as spike mono-reactive.

V gave up 3 bases and J gave up 0 bases, with 14 bases separating them. Germline CDR1 reads MGHDK; CDR2 reads SYGVNS. The CDR3 sequence is 16 residues long. Treatment given: approximately nine-day PBMC culture with coronavirus spike peptide pools or control peptides (ViraFEST assay). Once peptide pools had expanded antigen-specific T cells, ViraFEST sequenced TCRs. Regarding this clonotype: No antigen is known for it.

CD4+ T cells that had been cultured provided DNA sequenced with the Oncomine TCR Beta short-read assay. After culture, CD4+ T cells served as the source for genomic DNA extraction. Via MiXCR, TCRdb re-called the PCR reads, giving one row per CDR3 protein. The table shows 20,000 or so distinct CDR3 sequences, with 55% occurring only once. This receptor was identified in a human donor who had recovered from COVID-19. The chain is built from TRBV25-1 and TRBJ1-2; D unclear. Sequenced material: CD4+ T cells from blood, cultured in vitro. The CDR3 loop reads CASSDFATVANYGYTF. CDR3 DNA sequence: TGTGCCAGCAGTGATTTTGCCACAGTAGCTAACTATGGCTACACCTTC.